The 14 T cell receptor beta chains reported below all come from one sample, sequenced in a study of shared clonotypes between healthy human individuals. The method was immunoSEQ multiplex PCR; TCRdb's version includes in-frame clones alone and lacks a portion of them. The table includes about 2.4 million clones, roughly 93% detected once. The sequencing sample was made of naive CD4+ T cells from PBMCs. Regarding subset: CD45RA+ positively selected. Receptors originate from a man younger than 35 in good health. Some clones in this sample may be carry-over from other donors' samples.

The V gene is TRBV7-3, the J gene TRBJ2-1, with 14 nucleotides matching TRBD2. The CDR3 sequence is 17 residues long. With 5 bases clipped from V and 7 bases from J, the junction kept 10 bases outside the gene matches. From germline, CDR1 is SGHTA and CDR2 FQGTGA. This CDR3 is CASSPRLAGGLRNEQFF. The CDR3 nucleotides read TGTGCCAGCAGCCCCCGACTAGCGGGAGGGCTTAGGAATGAGCAGTTCTTC.

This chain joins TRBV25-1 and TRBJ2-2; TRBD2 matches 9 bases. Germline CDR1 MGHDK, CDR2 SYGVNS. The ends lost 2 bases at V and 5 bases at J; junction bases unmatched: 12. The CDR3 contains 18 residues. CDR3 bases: TGTGCCAGCAGTGAACGTTTGCGGGAGGGCCCGGAGACCGGGGAGCTGTTTTTT. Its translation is CASSERLREGPETGELFF.

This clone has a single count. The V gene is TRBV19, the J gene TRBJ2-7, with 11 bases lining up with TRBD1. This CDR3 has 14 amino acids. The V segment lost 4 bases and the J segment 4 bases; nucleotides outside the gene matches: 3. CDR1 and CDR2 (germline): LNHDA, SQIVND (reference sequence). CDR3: CASSRTGGAYEQYF. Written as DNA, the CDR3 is TGTGCCAGTAGTAGGACAGGGGGCGCGTACGAGCAGTACTTC.

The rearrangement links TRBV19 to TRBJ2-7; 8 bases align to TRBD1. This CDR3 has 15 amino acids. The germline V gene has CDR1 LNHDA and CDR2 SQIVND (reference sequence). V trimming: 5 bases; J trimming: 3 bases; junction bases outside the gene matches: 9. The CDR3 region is CASSAPTGGFYEQYF. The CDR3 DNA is TGTGCCAGTAGTGCCCCTACAGGGGGGTTCTACGAGCAGTACTTC.

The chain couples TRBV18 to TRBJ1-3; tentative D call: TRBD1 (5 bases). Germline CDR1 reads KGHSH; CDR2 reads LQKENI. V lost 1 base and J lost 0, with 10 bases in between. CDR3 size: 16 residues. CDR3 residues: CASSPQGPPSGNTIYF. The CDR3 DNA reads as TGTGCCAGCTCACCACAGGGGCCCCCCTCTGGAAACACCATATATTTT.

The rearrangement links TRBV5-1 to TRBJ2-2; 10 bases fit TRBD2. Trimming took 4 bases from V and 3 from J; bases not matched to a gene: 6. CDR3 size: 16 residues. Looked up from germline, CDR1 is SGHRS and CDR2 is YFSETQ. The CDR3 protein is CASSPPSGSDTGELFF. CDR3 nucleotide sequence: TGCGCCAGCAGCCCTCCTAGCGGGAGTGACACCGGGGAGCTGTTTTTT.

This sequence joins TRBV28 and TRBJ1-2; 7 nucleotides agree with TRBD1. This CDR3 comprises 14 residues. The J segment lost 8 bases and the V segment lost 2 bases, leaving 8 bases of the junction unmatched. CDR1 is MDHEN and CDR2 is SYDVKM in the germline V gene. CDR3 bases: TGTGCCAGCAGTTTAGGGGCATCCAGGGGGGGCTACACCTTC. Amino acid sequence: CASSLGASRGGYTF.

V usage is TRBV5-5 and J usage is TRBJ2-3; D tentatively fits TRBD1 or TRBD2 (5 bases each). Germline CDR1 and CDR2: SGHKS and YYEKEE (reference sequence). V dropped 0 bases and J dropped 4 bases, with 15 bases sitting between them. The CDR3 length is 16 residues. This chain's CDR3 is CASSLAPGRVADTQYF. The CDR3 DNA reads TGTGCCAGCAGCTTGGCGCCGGGACGGGTGGCAGATACGCAGTATTTT.

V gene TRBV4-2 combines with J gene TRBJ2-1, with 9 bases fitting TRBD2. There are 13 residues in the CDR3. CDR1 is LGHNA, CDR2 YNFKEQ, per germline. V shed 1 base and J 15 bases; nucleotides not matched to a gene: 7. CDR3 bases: TGTGCCAGCAGCCAAGCAGCGCTAGCGGGACCGTTCTTC. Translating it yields CASSQAALAGPFF.

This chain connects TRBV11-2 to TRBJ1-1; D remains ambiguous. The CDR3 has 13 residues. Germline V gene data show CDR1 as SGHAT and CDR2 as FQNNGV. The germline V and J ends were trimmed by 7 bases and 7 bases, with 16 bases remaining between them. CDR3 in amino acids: CASNMFGPLEAFF. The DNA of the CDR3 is TGTGCCAGCAATATGTTCGGACCACTTGAAGCTTTCTTT.

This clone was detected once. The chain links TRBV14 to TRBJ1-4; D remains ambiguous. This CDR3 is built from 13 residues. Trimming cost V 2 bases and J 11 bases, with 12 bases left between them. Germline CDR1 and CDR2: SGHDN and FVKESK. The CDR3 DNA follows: TGTGCCAGCAGCCAAAGCGTTTCCGGGAAACTGTTTTTT. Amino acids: CASSQSVSGKLFF.

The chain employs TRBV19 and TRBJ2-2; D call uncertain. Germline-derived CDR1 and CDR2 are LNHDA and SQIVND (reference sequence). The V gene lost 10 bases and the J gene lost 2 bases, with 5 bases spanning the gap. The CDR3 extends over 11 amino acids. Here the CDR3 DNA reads TGTGCCACCTGTAACACCGGGGAGCTGTTTTTT. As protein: CATCNTGELFF.

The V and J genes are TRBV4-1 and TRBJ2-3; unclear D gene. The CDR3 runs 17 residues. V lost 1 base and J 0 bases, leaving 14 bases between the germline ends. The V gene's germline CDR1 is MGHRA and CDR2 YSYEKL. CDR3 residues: CASSQGRAYTSTDTQYF. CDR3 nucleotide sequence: TGCGCCAGCAGCCAAGGTAGAGCCTATACTAGCACAGATACGCAGTATTTT.

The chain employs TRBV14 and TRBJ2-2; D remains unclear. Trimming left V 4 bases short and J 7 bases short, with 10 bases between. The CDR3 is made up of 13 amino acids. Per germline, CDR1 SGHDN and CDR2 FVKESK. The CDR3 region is CASSRSQVGELFF. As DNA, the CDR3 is TGTGCCAGCAGCCGGAGTCAAGTCGGGGAGCTGTTTTTT. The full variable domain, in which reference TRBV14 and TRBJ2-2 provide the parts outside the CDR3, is EAGVTQFPSHSVIEKGQTVTLRCDPISGHDNLYWYRRVMGKEIKFLLHFVKESKQDESGMPNNRFLAERTGGTYSTLKVQPAELEDSGVYFCASSRSQVGELFFGEGSRLTVL.